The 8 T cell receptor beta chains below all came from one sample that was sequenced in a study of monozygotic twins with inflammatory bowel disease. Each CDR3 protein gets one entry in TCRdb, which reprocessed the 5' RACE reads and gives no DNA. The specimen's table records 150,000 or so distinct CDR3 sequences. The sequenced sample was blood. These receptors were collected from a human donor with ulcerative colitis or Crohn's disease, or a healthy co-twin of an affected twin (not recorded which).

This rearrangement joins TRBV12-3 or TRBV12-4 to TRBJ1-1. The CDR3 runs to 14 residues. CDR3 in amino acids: CASNPGLRNTEAFF.

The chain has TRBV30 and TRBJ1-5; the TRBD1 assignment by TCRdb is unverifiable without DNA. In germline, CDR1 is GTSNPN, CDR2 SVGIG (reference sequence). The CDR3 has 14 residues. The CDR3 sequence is CAWSTREVNQPQHF.

The chain's CDR3 is CASSIETDYSYNEQFF. The chain employs TRBV19 and TRBJ2-1; TCRdb's D call, TRBD1, is unchecked because there is no DNA. The CDR3 consists of 16 residues. Germline V CDR1 and CDR2: LNHDA, SQIVND (reference sequence).

CDR3 sequence: CASSFSGTGNQPQHF. The rearrangement links TRBV7-2 to TRBJ1-5; absent DNA, TCRdb's TRBD1 call cannot be checked. CDR3 length: 15 amino acids. Germline CDR1 SGHTA, CDR2 FQGNSA.

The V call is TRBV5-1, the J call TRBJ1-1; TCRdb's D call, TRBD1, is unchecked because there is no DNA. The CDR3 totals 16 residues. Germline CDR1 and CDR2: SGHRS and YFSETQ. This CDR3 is CASSSPSGQGSLEAFF.

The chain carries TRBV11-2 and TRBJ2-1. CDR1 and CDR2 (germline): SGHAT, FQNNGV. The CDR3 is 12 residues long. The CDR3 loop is CASSLGEIEQFF.

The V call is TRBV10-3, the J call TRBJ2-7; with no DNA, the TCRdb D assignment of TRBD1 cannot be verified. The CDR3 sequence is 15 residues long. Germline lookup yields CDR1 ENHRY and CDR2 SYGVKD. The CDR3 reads CAISESRNPGEEQYF.

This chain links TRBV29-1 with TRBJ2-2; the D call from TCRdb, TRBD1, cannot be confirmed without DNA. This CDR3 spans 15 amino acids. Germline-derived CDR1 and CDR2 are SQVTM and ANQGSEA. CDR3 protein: CSVGDGTEGTGELFF.